This T cell receptor (beta chain) comes out of a study of PD-L1 blockade in urothelial cancer. The CDR3 is made up of 14 amino acids. From germline, CDR1 is SGHRS and CDR2 YFSETQ. The germline V and J ends were trimmed by 1 base and 14 bases, with 21 bases remaining between them. Produced via immunoSEQ multiplex PCR; TCRdb's table is partial and in-frame only. This sample has approximately 50,000 clones; about 85% occur once, and the top ten carry around 8%. The TCR sequence derives from a man aged 55 to 70 with urothelial cancer. The chain has TRBV5-1 and TRBJ2-5; possibly TRBD1 for D (6 bases). The sequencing here drew on PBMCs, taken around atezolizumab (anti-PD-L1) treatment. CDR3 amino acids: CASSLFTGFGSSYF. In DNA form, the CDR3 reads TGCGCCAGCAGCTTGTTTACAGGGTTTGGTTCTAGTTACTTC.